The source of this T cell receptor beta chain is a study of blood T cell repertoires in COVID-19. Study in general: In each case, the material was cDNA or gDNA derived from T cells, B-cell-depleted T cells, or PBMCs.

Trimming took 0 bases from V and 11 from J; bases not matched to a gene: 8. The CDR3 totals 14 residues. Germline CDR1 MGHRA, CDR2 YSYEKL. Assay used: immunoSEQ multiplex PCR; TCRdb lists only in-frame clones, some missing. The data hold roughly 360,000 clones, with around 87% observed a single time. The clonotype originates from a man in his thirties or forties who had recovered from COVID-19. Sequenced material: PBMCs or T cells enriched from blood (not recorded which). The V and J genes are TRBV4-1 and TRBJ1-1, with 8 bases lining up with TRBD1. The CDR3 nucleotides are TGCGCCAGCAGCCAAGATGGGCCAGGGGGCGCGGCTTTCTTT. This codes for CASSQDGPGGAAFF.